This T cell receptor (beta chain) was sequenced in a study of OX40 agonist ivuxolimab in advanced cancers. Study-wide background: Patients enrolled in dose escalation were diagnosed with hepatocellular carcinoma, melanoma, renal cell or head and neck cancer.

Here immunoSEQ multiplex PCR was the method, and the copy in TCRdb shows in-frame clones only, minus some. In the table there are 40,000 to 60,000 clones, around 90% of which are singletons. Germline V gives CDR1 PRHDT, CDR2 FYEKMQ (reference sequence). The CDR3 is 16 amino acids. J was trimmed by 6 bases and V by 2 bases; bases with no gene match: 9. V and J are TRBV13 and TRBJ1-5, with TRBD1 identical over 8 bases. The TCR comes from an adult with an advanced solid tumor such as melanoma, head and neck, liver or kidney cancer. This specimen consisted of CD4+ or CD8+ T cells sorted from blood, obtained in a trial of the OX40 agonist ivuxolimab. Written as DNA, the CDR3 is TGTGCCAGCAGCTTATCCGAGACAGGGGTTGGTCAGCCCCAGCATTTT. This encodes CASSLSETGVGQPQHF.